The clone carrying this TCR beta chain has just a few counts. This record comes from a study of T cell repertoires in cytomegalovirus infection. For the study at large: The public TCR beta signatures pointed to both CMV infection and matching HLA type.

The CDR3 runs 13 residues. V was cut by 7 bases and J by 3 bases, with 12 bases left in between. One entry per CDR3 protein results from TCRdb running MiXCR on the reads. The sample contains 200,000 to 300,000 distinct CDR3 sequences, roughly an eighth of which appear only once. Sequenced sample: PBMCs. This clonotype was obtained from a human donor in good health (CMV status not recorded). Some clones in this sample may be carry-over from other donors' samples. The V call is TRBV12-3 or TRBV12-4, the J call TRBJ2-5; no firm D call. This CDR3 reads CASTFRREETQYF. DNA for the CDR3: TGTGCCAGCACCTTTCGACGAGAAGAGACCCAGTACTTC.